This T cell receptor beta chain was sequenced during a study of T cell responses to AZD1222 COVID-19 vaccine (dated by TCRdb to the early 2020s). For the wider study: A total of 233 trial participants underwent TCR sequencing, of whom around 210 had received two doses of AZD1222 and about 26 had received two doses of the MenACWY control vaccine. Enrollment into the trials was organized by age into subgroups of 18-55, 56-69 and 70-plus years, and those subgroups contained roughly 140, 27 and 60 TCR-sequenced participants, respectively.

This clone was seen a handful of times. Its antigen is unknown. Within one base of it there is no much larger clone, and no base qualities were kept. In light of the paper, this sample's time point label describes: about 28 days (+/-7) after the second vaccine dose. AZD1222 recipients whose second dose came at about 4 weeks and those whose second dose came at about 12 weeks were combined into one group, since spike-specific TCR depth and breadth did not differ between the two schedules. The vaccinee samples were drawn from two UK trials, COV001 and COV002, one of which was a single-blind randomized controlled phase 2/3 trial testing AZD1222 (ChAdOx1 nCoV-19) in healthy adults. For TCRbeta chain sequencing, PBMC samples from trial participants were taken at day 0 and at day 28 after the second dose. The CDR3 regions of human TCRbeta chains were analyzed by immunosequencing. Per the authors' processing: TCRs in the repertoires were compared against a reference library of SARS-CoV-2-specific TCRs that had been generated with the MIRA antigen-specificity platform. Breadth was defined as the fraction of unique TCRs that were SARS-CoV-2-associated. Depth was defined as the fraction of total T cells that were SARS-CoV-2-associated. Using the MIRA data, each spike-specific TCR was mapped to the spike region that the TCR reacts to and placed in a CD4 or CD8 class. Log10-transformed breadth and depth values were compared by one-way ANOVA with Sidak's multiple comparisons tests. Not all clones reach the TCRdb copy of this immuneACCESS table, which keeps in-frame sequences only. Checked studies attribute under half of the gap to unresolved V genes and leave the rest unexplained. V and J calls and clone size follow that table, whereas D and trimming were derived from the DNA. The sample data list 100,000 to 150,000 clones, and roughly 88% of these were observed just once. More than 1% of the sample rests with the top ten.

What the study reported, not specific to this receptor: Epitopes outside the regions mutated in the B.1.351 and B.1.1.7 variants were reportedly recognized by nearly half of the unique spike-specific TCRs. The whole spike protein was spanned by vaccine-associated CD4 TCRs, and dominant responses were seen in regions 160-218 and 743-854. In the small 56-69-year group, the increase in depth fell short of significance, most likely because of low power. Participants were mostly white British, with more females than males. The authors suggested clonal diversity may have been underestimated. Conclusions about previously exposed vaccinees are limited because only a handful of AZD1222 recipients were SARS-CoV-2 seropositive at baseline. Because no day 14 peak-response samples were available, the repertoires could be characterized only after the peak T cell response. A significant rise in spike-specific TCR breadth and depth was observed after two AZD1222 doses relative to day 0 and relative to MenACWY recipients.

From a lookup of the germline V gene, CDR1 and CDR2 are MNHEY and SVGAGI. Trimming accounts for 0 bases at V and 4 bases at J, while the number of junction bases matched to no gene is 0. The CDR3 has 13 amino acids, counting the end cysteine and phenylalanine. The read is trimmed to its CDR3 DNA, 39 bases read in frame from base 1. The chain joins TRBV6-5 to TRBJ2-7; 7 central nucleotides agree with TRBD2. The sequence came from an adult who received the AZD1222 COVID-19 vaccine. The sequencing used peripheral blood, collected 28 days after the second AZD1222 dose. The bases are TGTGCCAGCAGTTACTCAGCGGGGTACGAGCAGTACTTC. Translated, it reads CASSYSAGYEQYF.